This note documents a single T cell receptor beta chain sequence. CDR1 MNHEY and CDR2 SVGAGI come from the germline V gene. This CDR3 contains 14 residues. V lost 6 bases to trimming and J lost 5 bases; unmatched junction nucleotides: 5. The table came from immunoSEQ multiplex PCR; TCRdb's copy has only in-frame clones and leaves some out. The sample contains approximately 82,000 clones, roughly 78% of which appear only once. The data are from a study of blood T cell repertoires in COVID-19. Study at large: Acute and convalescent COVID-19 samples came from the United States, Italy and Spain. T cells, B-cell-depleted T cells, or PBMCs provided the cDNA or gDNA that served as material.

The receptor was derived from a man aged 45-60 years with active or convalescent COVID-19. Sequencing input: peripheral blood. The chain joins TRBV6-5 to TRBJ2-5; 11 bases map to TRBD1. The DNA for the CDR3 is TGTGCCAGCAGGGGGACAGGGGGTAGTGAGACCCAGTACTTC. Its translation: CASRGTGGSETQYF.